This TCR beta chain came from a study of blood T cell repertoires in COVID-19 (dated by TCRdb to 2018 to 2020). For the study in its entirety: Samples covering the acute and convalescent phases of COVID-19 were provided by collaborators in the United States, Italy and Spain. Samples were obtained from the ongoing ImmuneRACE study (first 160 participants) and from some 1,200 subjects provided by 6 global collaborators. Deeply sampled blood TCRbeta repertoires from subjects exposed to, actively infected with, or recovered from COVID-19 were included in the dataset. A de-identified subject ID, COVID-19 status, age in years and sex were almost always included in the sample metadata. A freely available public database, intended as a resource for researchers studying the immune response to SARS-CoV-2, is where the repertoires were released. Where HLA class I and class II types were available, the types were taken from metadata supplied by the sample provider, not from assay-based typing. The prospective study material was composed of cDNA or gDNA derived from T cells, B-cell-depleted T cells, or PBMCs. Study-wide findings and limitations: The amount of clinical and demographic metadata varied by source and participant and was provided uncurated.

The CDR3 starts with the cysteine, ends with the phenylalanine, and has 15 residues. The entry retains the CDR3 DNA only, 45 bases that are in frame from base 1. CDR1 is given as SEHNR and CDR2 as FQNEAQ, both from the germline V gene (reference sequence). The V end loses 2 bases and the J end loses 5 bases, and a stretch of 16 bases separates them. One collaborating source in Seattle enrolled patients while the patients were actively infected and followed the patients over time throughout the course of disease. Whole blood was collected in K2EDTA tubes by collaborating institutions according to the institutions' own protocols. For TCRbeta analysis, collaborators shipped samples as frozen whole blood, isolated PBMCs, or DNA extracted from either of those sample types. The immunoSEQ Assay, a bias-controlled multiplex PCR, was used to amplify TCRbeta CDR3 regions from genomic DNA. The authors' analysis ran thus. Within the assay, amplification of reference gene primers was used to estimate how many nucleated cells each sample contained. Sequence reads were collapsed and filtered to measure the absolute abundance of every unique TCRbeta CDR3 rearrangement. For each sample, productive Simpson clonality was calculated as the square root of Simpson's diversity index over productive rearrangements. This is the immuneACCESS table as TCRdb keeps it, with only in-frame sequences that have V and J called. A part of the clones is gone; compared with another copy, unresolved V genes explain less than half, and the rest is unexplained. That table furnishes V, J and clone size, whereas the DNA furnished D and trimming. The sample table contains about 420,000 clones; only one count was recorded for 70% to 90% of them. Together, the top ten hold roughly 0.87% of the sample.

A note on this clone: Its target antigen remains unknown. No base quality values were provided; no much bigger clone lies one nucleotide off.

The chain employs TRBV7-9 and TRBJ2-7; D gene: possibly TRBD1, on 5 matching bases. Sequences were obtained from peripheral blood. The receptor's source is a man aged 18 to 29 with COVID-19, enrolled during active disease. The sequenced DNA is TGTGCCAGCAGCTTAACAGGTGCAGGTCCCCACGAGCAGTACTTC. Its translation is CASSLTGAGPHEQYF.